This TCR beta chain was identified during a study of early stage breast cancer tumors. Repertoires were generated with immunoSEQ multiplex PCR, while TCRdb's copy carries only in-frame clones and drops some. Of roughly 21,000 clones in the sample, 76% were seen once. Germline V gene data show CDR1 as MGHRA and CDR2 as YSYEKL. V was cut by 3 bases and J by 4 bases, with 10 bases left in between. This CDR3 spans 13 amino acids. A few counts support this clone. The sequence was collected from a person between 55 and 69 years old with breast cancer. The sequencing sample was made of blood. The chain uses TRBV4-1 and TRBJ2-7; the D is unclear. CDR3: CASSHEWNYEQYF. The CDR3 DNA reads TGCGCCAGCAGCCACGAATGGAATTACGAGCAGTACTTC.